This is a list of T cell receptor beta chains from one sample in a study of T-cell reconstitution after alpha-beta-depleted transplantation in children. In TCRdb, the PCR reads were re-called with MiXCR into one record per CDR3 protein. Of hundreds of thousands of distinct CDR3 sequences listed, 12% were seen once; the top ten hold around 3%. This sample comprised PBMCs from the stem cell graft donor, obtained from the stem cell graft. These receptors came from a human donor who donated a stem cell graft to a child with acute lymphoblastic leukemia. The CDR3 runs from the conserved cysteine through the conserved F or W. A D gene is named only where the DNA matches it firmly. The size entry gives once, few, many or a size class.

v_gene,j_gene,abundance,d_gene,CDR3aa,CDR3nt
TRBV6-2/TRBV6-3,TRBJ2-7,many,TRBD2,CASSYGLAETYEQYF,TGTGCCAGCAGTTACGGACTAGCGGAAACCTACGAGCAGTACTTC
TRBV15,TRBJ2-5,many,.,CATSRDLGSQETQYF,TGTGCCACCAGCAGAGATCTCGGCAGTCAAGAGACCCAGTACTTC
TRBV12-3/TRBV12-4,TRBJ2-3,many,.,CASSPGVGATDTQYF,TGTGCCAGCAGTCCGGGAGTAGGGGCCACAGATACGCAGTATTTT
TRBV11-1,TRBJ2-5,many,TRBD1,CASSLGTGSQETQYF,TGTGCCAGCAGCTTAGGGACAGGGTCTCAAGAGACCCAGTACTTC
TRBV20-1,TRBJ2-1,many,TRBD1,CSVSFLDRGADEQFF,TGCAGTGTATCGTTCTTGGACAGGGGGGCCGATGAGCAGTTCTTC
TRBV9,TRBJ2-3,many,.,CASSLAPGASTQYF,TGTGCCAGCAGCCTAGCCCCCGGAGCCTCGACGCAGTATTTT
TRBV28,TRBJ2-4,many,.,CASSSLLRQEKNIQYF,TGTGCCAGCAGTTCCCTCTTAAGACAGGAGAAAAACATTCAGTACTTC
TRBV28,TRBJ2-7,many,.,CASTLWTGHYEQYF,TGTGCCAGCACCCTATGGACGGGGCACTACGAGCAGTACTTC
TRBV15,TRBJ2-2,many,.,CATETLTGELFF,TGTGCTACCGAAACTCTCACCGGGGAGCTGTTTTTT
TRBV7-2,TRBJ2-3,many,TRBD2,CASSLVAGRDTQYF,TGTGCCAGCAGCTTAGTAGCGGGTAGGGATACGCAGTATTTT
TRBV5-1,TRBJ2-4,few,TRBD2,CASSLEIAGGPGNIQYF,TGCGCCAGCAGCTTGGAGATAGCGGGAGGGCCCGGAAACATTCAGTACTTC
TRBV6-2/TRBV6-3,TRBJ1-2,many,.,CASTDWNRVWDNGYTF,TGTGCCAGCACCGACTGGAACAGGGTATGGGACAATGGCTACACCTTC
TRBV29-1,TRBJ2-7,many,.,CSVRLQTTYEQYF,TGCAGCGTTCGGTTACAGACGACCTACGAGCAGTACTTC
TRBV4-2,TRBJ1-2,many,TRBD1,CASSQGQVNHGYTF,TGTGCCAGCAGCCAGGGACAGGTTAATCATGGCTACACCTTC
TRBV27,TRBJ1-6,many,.,CASSLQANSPLHF,TGTGCCAGCAGTTTACAGGCCAATTCACCCCTCCACTTT
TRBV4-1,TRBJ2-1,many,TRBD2,CASSPPSERENEQFF,TGCGCCAGCAGCCCGCCCTCTGAGCGGGAGAATGAGCAGTTCTTC
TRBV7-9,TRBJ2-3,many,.,CASSSLGRGGDTQYF,TGTGCCAGCAGCTCCCTCGGACGCGGTGGGGATACGCAGTATTTT
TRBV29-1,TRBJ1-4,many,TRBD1,CSVDAGTGDEKLFF,TGCAGCGTTGATGCCGGGACAGGGGATGAAAAACTGTTTTTT
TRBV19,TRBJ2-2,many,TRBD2,CASTRPGLAGFTGELFF,TGTGCCAGTACTAGACCGGGACTAGCGGGGTTCACCGGGGAGCTGTTTTTT
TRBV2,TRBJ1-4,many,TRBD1,CASRPDRVPEKLFF,TGTGCCAGCAGGCCCGACAGGGTGCCCGAAAAACTGTTTTTT
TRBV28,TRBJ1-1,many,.,CASSPPGAAF,TGTGCCAGCAGTCCGCCCGGGGCAGCGTTT